This T cell receptor (beta chain) appears in the sequencing data of a study of shared clonotypes between healthy human individuals. Authors' processing steps: ImmunoSEQ only sent back junction sequences with no quality scores, so filtering was done differently. Only in-frame clones appear in the TCRdb table, and some are missing; sequencing was by immunoSEQ multiplex PCR. Clone size and the V and J calls come from that table; the DNA yielded D and trimming. The sample has millions of clones; 93% are singletons. Naive CD8 isolation took CD45RO-negative cells positively selected for CCR7 and excluded terminally differentiated effector memory CD45RA+ cells. The receptor was derived from a man younger than 30 in good health. Some clones in this sample may be carry-over from other donors' samples. Material for sequencing was naive CD8+ T cells from PBMCs.

CDR3 amino acids: CASNVYQETQYF. CDR3 nucleotides: TGTGCCAGCAACGTGTACCAAGAGACCCAGTACTTC. The chain employs TRBV28 and TRBJ2-5; D gene ambiguous. CDR3 length equals 12 residues. V was cut by 7 bases and J by 0 bases, with 6 bases left in between. Germline CDR1 MDHEN, CDR2 SYDVKM.